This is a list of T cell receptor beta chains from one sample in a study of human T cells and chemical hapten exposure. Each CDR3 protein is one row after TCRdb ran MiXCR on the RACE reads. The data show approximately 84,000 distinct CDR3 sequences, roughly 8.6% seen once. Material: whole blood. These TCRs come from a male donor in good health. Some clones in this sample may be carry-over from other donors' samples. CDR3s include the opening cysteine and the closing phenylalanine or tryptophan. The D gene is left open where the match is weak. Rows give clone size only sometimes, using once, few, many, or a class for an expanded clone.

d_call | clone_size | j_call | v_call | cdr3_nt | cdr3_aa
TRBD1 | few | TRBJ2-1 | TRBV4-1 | TGCGCCAGCAGCTACGGGACAGGGGCTTATGAGCAGTTCTTC | CASSYGTGAYEQFF
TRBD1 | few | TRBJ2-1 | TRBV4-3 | TGCGCCAGCAGCCCCAGACAGGGCGATTACAATGAGCAGTTCTTC | CASSPRQGDYNEQFF
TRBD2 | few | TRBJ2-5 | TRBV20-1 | TGCAGTGCTAGACTAGCGGCACAAGAGACCCAGTACTTC | CSARLAAQETQYF
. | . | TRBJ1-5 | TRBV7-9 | TGTGCCAGCAGCTTTGGGGGGGGGGTCCGTCAGCCCCAGCATTTT | CASSFGGGVRQPQHF
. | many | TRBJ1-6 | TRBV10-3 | TGTGCCATCAGTGACTCAGCAAAGCCACCCCTCCACTTT | CAISDSAKPPLHF
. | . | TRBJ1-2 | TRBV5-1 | TGCGCCAGCAGCCGGGTACCCCAAGATGGCTACACCTTC | CASSRVPQDGYTF
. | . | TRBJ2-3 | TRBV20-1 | TGCAGTGCTAGAGCCTCCGGAGATACGCAGTATTTT | CSARASGDTQYF
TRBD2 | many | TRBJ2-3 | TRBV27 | TGTGCCAGCAGTTTTAGGACACCTAGCGGGACTTCAGATACGCAGTATTTT | CASSFRTPSGTSDTQYF
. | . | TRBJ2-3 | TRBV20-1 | TGCAGTGCTAGACCCGCTGGGGGAGGGGGGAGCACAGATACGCAGTATTTT | CSARPAGGGGSTDTQYF
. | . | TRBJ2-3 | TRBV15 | TGTGCCACCAGCATTGCGCCCAAAGTTATCACAGATACGCAGTATTTT | CATSIAPKVITDTQYF
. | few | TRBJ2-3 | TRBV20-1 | TGCAGTGCTAGAGATCACGGCGGGGACAGCACAGATACGCAGTATTTT | CSARDHGGDSTDTQYF
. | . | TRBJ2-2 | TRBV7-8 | TGTGCCAGCAGCTTAGCCGCCGGGACGTCGAACACCGGGGAGCTGTTTTTT | CASSLAAGTSNTGELFF
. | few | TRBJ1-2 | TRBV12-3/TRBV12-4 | TGTGCCAGCAGTTTCGGTCACTCCGGAGACTATGGCTACACCTTC | CASSFGHSGDYGYTF
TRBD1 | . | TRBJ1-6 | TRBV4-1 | TGCGCCAGCAGCCAACCGACAGGGGATAATTCACCCCTCCACTTT | CASSQPTGDNSPLHF
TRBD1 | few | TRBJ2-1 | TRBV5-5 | TGTGCCAGCAGCAGGGACAGGGCTCCCTCCTACAATGAGCAGTTCTTC | CASSRDRAPSYNEQFF
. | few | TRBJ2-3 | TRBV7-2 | TGTGCCAGCGGTTTGGGGGGGCAAGCGAGTACGCAGTATTTT | CASGLGGQASTQYF
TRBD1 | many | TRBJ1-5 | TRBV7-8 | TGTGCCAGCAGCAGTCGGACAGGCCACCGAAGGGGCAATCAGCCCCAGCATTTT | CASSSRTGHRRGNQPQHF
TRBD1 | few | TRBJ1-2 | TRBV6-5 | TGTGCCAGCAGTTCTCAGACAGGGTTCCATGGCTACACCTTC | CASSSQTGFHGYTF
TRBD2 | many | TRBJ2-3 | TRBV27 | TGTGCCAGCAGCCAAGGAGTAGAGGCGGGAGCCACAGATACGCAGTATTTT | CASSQGVEAGATDTQYF
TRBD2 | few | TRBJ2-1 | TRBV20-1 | TGCAGTGCGGTGGGGGGGGTCCCCTACAATGAGCAGTTCTTC | CSAVGGVPYNEQFF
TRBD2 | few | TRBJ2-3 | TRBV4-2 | TGTGCCAGCAGCCAAGATTTTAGACTAGCGGTGGCAGATACGCAGTATTTT | CASSQDFRLAVADTQYF
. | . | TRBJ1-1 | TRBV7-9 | TGTGCCAGCAGCTCACGACACTACACTGAAGCTTTCTTT | CASSSRHYTEAFF
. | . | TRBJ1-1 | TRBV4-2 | TGTGCCAGCAGGACATCGAACACTGAAGCTTTCTTT | CASRTSNTEAFF
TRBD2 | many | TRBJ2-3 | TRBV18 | TGTGCCAGCGTAGCGGCGGGGGGCACCACAGATACGCAGTATTTT | CASVAAGGTTDTQYF
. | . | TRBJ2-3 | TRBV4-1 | TGCGCCAGCAGCCAAGAACAGGCCAGCACAGATACGCAGTATTTT | CASSQEQASTDTQYF
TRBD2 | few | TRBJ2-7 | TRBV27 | TGTGCCAGCAGATCGCAGAGCGGGAGGTCCTACGAGCAGTACTTC | CASRSQSGRSYEQYF
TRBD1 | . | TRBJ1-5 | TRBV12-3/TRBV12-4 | TGTGCCAGCACCGGACAGGGTACACAGCCCCAGCATTTT | CASTGQGTQPQHF
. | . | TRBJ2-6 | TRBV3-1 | TGTGCCAGCAGTCCAATCGGGGCCGCCTCTGGGGCCAACGTCCTGACTTTC | CASSPIGAASGANVLTF
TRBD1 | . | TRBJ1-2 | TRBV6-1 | TGTGCCAGCAGTGCAGAGGCAGGGGGCCGGTCTAACTATGGCTACACCTTC | CASSAEAGGRSNYGYTF
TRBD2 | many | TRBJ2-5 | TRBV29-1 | TGCAGCGTTGGCCCTCCGGGACTAGCGGGAGAGACCCAGTACTTC | CSVGPPGLAGETQYF
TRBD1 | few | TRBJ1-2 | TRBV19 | TGTGCCAGTATCCCCCCCGGGAGGGGGCACGGCTACACCTTC | CASIPPGRGHGYTF
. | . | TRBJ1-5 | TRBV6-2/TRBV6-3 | TGTGCCAGCAGTTACGAACACTCGATACAGCCCCAGCATTTT | CASSYEHSIQPQHF
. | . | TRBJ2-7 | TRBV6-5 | TGTGCCAGCAGTTACGGTTCAAGGGGGGACGAGCAGTACTTC | CASSYGSRGDEQYF
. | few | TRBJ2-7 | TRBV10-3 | TGTGCCATCAGAGGAAGCGGCCCGGCCTACGAGCAGTACTTC | CAIRGSGPAYEQYF
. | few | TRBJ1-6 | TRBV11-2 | TGTGCCAGCAGTTTCAGGGCCCTCAATTCACCCCTCCACTTT | CASSFRALNSPLHF
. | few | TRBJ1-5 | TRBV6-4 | TGTGCCAGCGCGGAGGGCTCCAATCAGCCCCAGCATTTT | CASAEGSNQPQHF
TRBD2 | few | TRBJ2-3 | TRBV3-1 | TGTGCCAGCAGCCTAGCTAGCGGGATCCCAGATACGCAGTATTTT | CASSLASGIPDTQYF
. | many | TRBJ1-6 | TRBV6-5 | TGTGCCAGCAGTCCCACAGTATATAATTCACCCCTCCACTTT | CASSPTVYNSPLHF
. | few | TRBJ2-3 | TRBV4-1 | TGCGCCAGCAGCCAAGATGAGGGGGCGGGAACAGATACGCAGTATTTT | CASSQDEGAGTDTQYF
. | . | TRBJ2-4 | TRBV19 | TGTGCCAGTAGTCCTTCTGGATCCTTATACATTCAGTACTTC | CASSPSGSLYIQYF
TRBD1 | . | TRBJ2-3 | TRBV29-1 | TGCAGCGTTGAAGATTGGGGACAGGGGGCTACAGATACGCAGTATTTT | CSVEDWGQGATDTQYF
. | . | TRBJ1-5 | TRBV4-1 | TGCGCCAGCAGCCAAGGGATGGGTCAGCCCCAGCATTTT | CASSQGMGQPQHF
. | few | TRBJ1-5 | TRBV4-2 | TGTGCCAGCAGCCATGAAAAGGAGGGTCAGCCCCAGCATTTT | CASSHEKEGQPQHF
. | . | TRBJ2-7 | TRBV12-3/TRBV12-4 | TGTGCCAGCAGTTTTAGGACATACTACGAGCAGTACTTC | CASSFRTYYEQYF